The 9 T cell receptor beta chains below were found in one sample sequenced in a study of cytomegalovirus exposure and HLA in healthy donors. The assay was immunoSEQ multiplex PCR, and TCRdb's table has in-frame clones only and misses some. This repertoire shows over 80,000 clones, about 85% found once; its top ten account for approximately 20%. Material for sequencing was PBMCs. These receptors all stem from a man aged 18 to 30 in good health and CMV-seropositive.

The V call is TRBV5-1, the J call TRBJ2-1, with 11 bases fitting TRBD2. V dropped 2 bases and J dropped 7; count of bases not matched to a gene: 8. The CDR3 spans 16 residues. Germline V gives CDR1 SGHRS, CDR2 YFSETQ. The CDR3 loop reads CASSFSGGAAKNEQFF. The CDR3 region has the DNA TGCGCCAGCAGCTTTAGCGGGGGGGCGGCGAAGAATGAGCAGTTCTTC.

This clone has just a few counts. This chain joins TRBV5-1 and TRBJ1-2; 8 bases are shared with TRBD1. Germline-derived CDR1 and CDR2 are SGHRS and YFSETQ. This CDR3 comprises 13 residues. V gave up 4 bases and J gave up 3 bases; unmatched junction bases: 2. The CDR3 spells CASSLQGDYGYTF. CDR3 coding DNA: TGCGCCAGCAGCCTACAGGGGGACTATGGCTACACCTTC. The full variable domain, completed using reference TRBV5-1 and TRBJ1-2, is KAGVTQTPRYLIKTRGQQVTLSCSPISGHRSVSWYQQTPGQGLQFLFEYFSETQRNKGNFPGRFSGRQFSNSRSEMNVSTLELGDSALYLCASSLQGDYGYTFGSGTRLTVV.

The chain uses TRBV6-4 and TRBJ2-3; tentative D call: TRBD1 (5 bases). This CDR3 contains 14 residues. Germline assignment: CDR1 MRHNA and CDR2 SNTAGT. Trimming took off 3 bases at V and 4 bases at J, with 11 bases between the two ends. In nucleotides, the CDR3 is TGTGCCAGCAGTGAGGCAGGGTTTTCAGATACGCAGTATTTT. Amino acids: CASSEAGFSDTQYF.

The genes are TRBV27 and TRBJ2-7; D might be TRBD1 (5 bases). The CDR3 loop spans 13 amino acids. With 3 bases removed from V and 3 bases from J, the gap between germline ends came to 9 bases. Germline lookup yields CDR1 MNHEY and CDR2 SMNVEV (reference sequence). CDR3 bases: TGTGCCAGCAGTTTGGGAAGGGGCTACGAGCAGTACGTC. Protein: CASSLGRGYEQYV.

V and J are TRBV2 and TRBJ2-2, with D possibly being TRBD2 (6 bases). This CDR3 has 14 residues. The V end was cut by 6 bases, the J end by 2 bases, with 10 bases between. Germline V lookup: CDR1 SNHLY, CDR2 FYNNEI. The CDR3 nucleotides read TGTGCCAGCAGGGCCGGGACTAACACCGGGGAGCTGTTTTTT. Its translation is CASRAGTNTGELFF.

This clone is medium-sized by share. At the DNA level, this CDR3 is encoded by other sequences in the same sample as well. This chain uses TRBV6-4 with TRBJ2-2; D not certain. This CDR3 comprises 14 residues. V gave up 0 bases and J gave up 4 bases, with 6 bases separating them. Germline-derived CDR1 and CDR2 are MRHNA and SNTAGT. CDR3 protein: CASSDSPGTGELFF. The CDR3 DNA is TGTGCCAGCAGTGACTCGCCAGGCACCGGGGAGCTGTTTTTT.

V and J are TRBV5-1 and TRBJ2-7; D uncertain. The CDR3 consists of 14 residues. V lost 0 bases to trimming and J lost 7 bases, with 14 bases between them. In germline, CDR1 is SGHRS, CDR2 YFSETQ. The CDR3 nucleotides are TGCGCCAGCAGCTTGGAGCAGGTCGCTAAGGAGCAGTACTTC. It translates to CASSLEQVAKEQYF.

V and J are TRBV6-5 and TRBJ2-7, with 8 bases aligning to TRBD1. Germline V CDR1 and CDR2: MNHEY, SVGAGI. The CDR3 sequence is 14 residues long. V shed 1 base and J 7 bases; nucleotides not matched to a gene: 6. CDR3 in amino acids: CASSYLTRGREQYF. The CDR3 DNA is TGTGCCAGCAGTTACTTGACCAGGGGGCGGGAGCAGTACTTC.

This clone was seen only a few times. The chain combines TRBV30 with TRBJ1-3, with a tentative D call TRBD1 (6 bases). The ends were cut back, 3 bases at V and 6 bases at J, with 12 bases in the middle. Germline V gene data show CDR1 as GTSNPN and CDR2 as SVGIG (reference sequence). The length of the CDR3 is 13 residues. CDR3 amino acids: CAWRQGRENTIYF. CDR3 DNA: TGTGCCTGGAGGCAGGGGAGGGAAAACACCATATATTTT.